Presented here are 15 T cell receptor beta chains from one specimen sequenced in a study of graft-versus-host responses after intestinal transplantation. TCRdb's table, derived via immunoSEQ multiplex PCR, lists solely in-frame clones and lacks some. The top ten hold roughly 0.2% of the sample, which has 80,000 to 100,000 clones, roughly nine tenths seen once. Antigens for these TCRs are unknown. The sample in question was unstimulated CD4+ T cells sorted from spleen or lymph node cells, obtained before transplant. Every receptor here comes from a human donor who was the organ donor for an intestinal transplant.

This clone was observed once. The V call is TRBV10-2, the J call TRBJ2-7, with D perhaps TRBD1 (5 bases). V dropped 0 bases and J dropped 3 bases, with 15 bases sitting between them. Per germline, CDR1 WSHSY and CDR2 SAAADI. The CDR3 totals 16 residues. In DNA, the CDR3 is TGCGCCAGCAGTGAGTCAGGGGCCGTACTTATCTACGAGCAGTACTTC. It codes for CASSESGAVLIYEQYF.

The rearrangement joins TRBV7-9 to TRBJ2-7, with D maybe TRBD2 (6 bases). This CDR3 spans 15 amino acids. Germline CDR1 and CDR2: SEHNR and FQNEAQ (reference sequence). V was shortened by 1 base and J by 3 bases, with 13 bases between the two germline ends. The CDR3 DNA reads as TGTGCCAGCAGCTTAGGGAGGGGACTCCGCTACGAGCAGTACTTC. Its translation is CASSLGRGLRYEQYF.

The chain combines TRBV27 with TRBJ1-3; D is possibly TRBD1 (5 bases). The CDR3 has 16 residues. Deletions cut 5 bases from V and 0 bases from J, with 14 bases between. Germline CDR1 MNHEY, CDR2 SMNVEV (reference sequence). CDR3 residues: CASSTTYRTSGNTIYF. DNA for the CDR3: TGTGCCAGCAGTACAACTTACAGGACCTCTGGAAACACCATATATTTT.

The chain combines TRBV5-1 with TRBJ2-1; D remains unclear. Germline CDR1 reads SGHRS; CDR2 reads YFSETQ. V was cut by 3 bases and J by 10 bases, with 14 bases left in between. There are 13 residues in the CDR3. The CDR3 loop reads CASSSTVVGEQFF. The CDR3 DNA follows: TGCGCCAGCAGCTCGACCGTAGTCGGGGAGCAGTTCTTC.

This clone was detected a few times. The chain employs TRBV15 and TRBJ2-1; D unresolved. Germline V gene data show CDR1 as LNHNV and CDR2 as YYDKDF (reference sequence). This CDR3 has 12 amino acids. The V end was cut by 1 base, the J end by 11 bases, with 9 bases between. CDR3 DNA: TGTGCCACCAGCAGAGCTTTGACTCAGCAGTTCTTC. Its translation: CATSRALTQQFF. Looking up the rest from reference TRBV15 and TRBJ2-1 gives the full variable domain: DAMVIQNPRYQVTQFGKPVTLSCSQTLNHNVMYWYQQKSSQAPKLLFHYYDKDFNNEADTPDNFQSRRPNTSFCFLDIRSPGLGDTAMYLCATSRALTQQFFGPGTRLTVL.

The gene calls are TRBV27 and TRBJ2-3; perhaps TRBD1 as D (7 bases). Trimming removed 5 bases at V and 2 bases at J, with 14 bases between. This CDR3 is 15 amino acids long. CDR1 and CDR2 from the germline V gene are MNHEY and SMNVEV (reference sequence). CDR3 nucleotides: TGTGCCAGCAGTAGGGGGGACAGTACCACAGATACGCAGTATTTT. This translates into CASSRGDSTTDTQYF.

In its sample, this clone was seen once. This chain uses TRBV11-2 with TRBJ2-7; 9 nucleotides align to TRBD1. Germline V CDR1 and CDR2: SGHAT, FQNNGV. This CDR3 has 13 residues. With V trimmed by 3 bases and J by 5 bases, 2 bases remained unmatched. CDR3 sequence reads: CASSFWTGDEQYF. CDR3 in DNA: TGTGCCAGCAGCTTTTGGACAGGGGACGAGCAGTACTTC.

The J gene is TRBJ2-7, the V gene TRBV6-1; weak D call: TRBD2 (6 bases). Per the germline V gene, CDR1 is MNHNS and CDR2 is SASEGT. V gave up 7 bases and J gave up 2 bases, with 18 bases separating them. This CDR3 is built from 15 residues. DNA of the CDR3: TGTGCCAGCAAGAACGCGGAGGGTCGACCCTACGAGCAGTACTTC. It specifies CASKNAEGRPYEQYF.

This chain links TRBV2 with TRBJ1-4; D remains unclear. This CDR3 region has 14 residues. Trimming removed 7 bases at V and 0 bases at J, with 9 bases between. The V gene's germline CDR1 is SNHLY and CDR2 FYNNEI. CDR3 amino acids: CASNRDPTNEKLFF. For the CDR3, the DNA is TGTGCCAGCAATCGAGATCCAACTAATGAAAAACTGTTTTTT.

The chain recombines TRBV29-1 with TRBJ1-3; D is unclear. This CDR3 comprises 13 residues. Germline CDR1 is SQVTM and CDR2 is ANQGSEA. The germline V and J ends were trimmed by 6 bases and 0 bases, with 9 bases remaining between them. Here the CDR3 DNA reads TGCAGCGTGACCCGGGACTCTGGAAACACCATATATTTT. This codes for CSVTRDSGNTIYF.

The chain joins TRBV9 to TRBJ2-1, with TRBD2 matching over 8 bases. The ends lost 4 bases at V and 0 bases at J; junction bases unmatched: 9. Germline CDR1 and CDR2: SGDLS and YYNGEE. The CDR3 covers 17 residues. Here the CDR3 reads CASSFRLAPGSYNEQFF. CDR3 sequence (DNA): TGTGCCAGCAGCTTCCGACTAGCGCCTGGCTCCTACAATGAGCAGTTCTTC.

This clone was seen a few times. The chain couples TRBV28 to TRBJ1-2; D possibly corresponds to TRBD1 (5 bases). The V gene lost 4 bases and the J gene lost 8 bases, with 20 bases spanning the gap. The CDR3 sequence is 15 residues long. Germline values: CDR1 MDHEN, CDR2 SYDVKM. The CDR3 sequence: CASSSLLGLIAGYTF. The CDR3, as DNA: TGTGCCAGCAGTTCCCTCTTGGGACTCATAGCGGGCTACACCTTC.

The chain couples TRBV6-4 to TRBJ2-3; D is possibly TRBD2 (5 bases). Trimming removed 5 bases from V and 0 bases from J, with 9 bases in between. The germline CDR1 and CDR2 sequences are MRHNA and SNTAGT. The CDR3 loop spans 14 amino acids. The DNA of the CDR3 is TGTGCCAGCAGTCCGGGGTATAGCACAGATACGCAGTATTTT. Its protein product is CASSPGYSTDTQYF.

The V and J genes are TRBV5-8 and TRBJ2-5, with 9 bases fitting TRBD2. The germline gives CDR1 SGHTS, CDR2 YDEGEE. V trimming: 2 bases; J trimming: 1 base; junction bases outside the gene matches: 9. The CDR3 runs 17 residues. The CDR3 coding sequence is TGTGCCAGCAGCTTTCGTCGGGGAGCGGGGGGCCAAGAGACCCAGTACTTC. Protein sequence: CASSFRRGAGGQETQYF.

The chain links TRBV7-2 to TRBJ1-4; 7 positions match TRBD1. This CDR3 contains 13 residues. Germline V gene sequence: CDR1 SGHTA, CDR2 FQGNSA. V lost 5 bases to trimming and J lost 7 bases; unmatched junction nucleotides: 4. CDR3 protein: CASSIRQGEKLFF. The CDR3 DNA reads TGTGCCAGCAGCATCCGACAGGGTGAAAAACTGTTTTTT.